A single sample gave rise to the 27 T cell receptor beta chains below, sequenced in a study of T cells in Graves' hyperthyroidism and ophthalmopathy. TCR beta CDR3 regions were amplified from RNA. The TCR CDR3 first-round RT-PCR relied on the HTBI primer set. TCRdb re-analysed the multiplex PCR reads in MiXCR, keeping a single row per CDR3 protein. Of about 260,000 distinct CDR3 sequences in the sample, about 25% were seen once. Material: blood. The receptor set was obtained from a man aged 40-49 years with Graves' hyperthyroidism that later progressed to Graves' ophthalmopathy.

This clonotype was counted ten times or more. The rearrangement joins TRBV20-1 to TRBJ2-7, with D perhaps assigned TRBD1 or TRBD2 (6 bases each). Germline CDR1 reads DFQATT; CDR2 reads SNEGSKA (reference sequence). CDR3 length: 17 residues. Trimming removed 5 bases at V and 2 bases at J, with 25 bases between. The CDR3 region is CSAGGEDGTHPPYEQYF. CDR3 sequence (DNA): TGCAGTGCTGGCGGGGAAGACGGGACACACCCCCCCTACGAGCAGTACTTC.

The chain employs TRBV20-1 and TRBJ2-7, with TRBD1 matching 9 bases. Germline lookup yields CDR1 DFQATT and CDR2 SNEGSKA (reference sequence). The V gene end was trimmed by 0 bases and the J gene end by 2 bases; junction bases not matched to a gene: 14. The CDR3 contains 18 residues. The CDR3 nucleotides read TGCAGTGCTAGAGACGGCCTCACCCGGGACAGGGATCCCTACGAGCAGTACTTC. It is translated as CSARDGLTRDRDPYEQYF.

The rearrangement links TRBV6-1 to TRBJ2-7; 12 bases map to TRBD1. Per the germline V gene, CDR1 is MNHNS and CDR2 is SASEGT. V lost 6 bases and J lost 4; bases outside the gene matches: 7. The CDR3 runs to 15 residues. As DNA, the CDR3 is TGTGCCAGCAGGGTCGGGACAGGGGGCTTTTACGAGCAGTACTTC. Its protein is CASRVGTGGFYEQYF.

In this sample, this clonotype turned up many times. The J gene is TRBJ1-2, the V gene TRBV29-1, with 9 bases that match TRBD1. V lost 7 bases to trimming and J lost 6 bases; unmatched junction nucleotides: 9. From germline, CDR1 is SQVTM and CDR2 ANQGSEA. This CDR3 is 13 amino acids long. This CDR3 is CSAGTGLINGYTF. CDR3 in DNA: TGCAGCGCCGGGACAGGGCTCATCAATGGCTACACCTTC.

This clonotype occurred many times. The chain combines TRBV19 with TRBJ1-5, with D possibly being TRBD1 (6 bases). V was pared by 3 bases and J by 6 bases, with 18 bases between. Germline V gives CDR1 LNHDA, CDR2 SQIVND (reference sequence). The CDR3 sequence is 16 residues long. Here the CDR3 DNA reads TGTGCCAGTAGTATTAGCCTGGGGGGGCGGGTTCAGCCCCAGCATTTT. Protein: CASSISLGGRVQPQHF. Drawing the rest from reference TRBV19 and TRBJ1-5, the complete variable domain is DGGITQSPKYLFRKEGQNVTLSCEQNLNHDAMYWYRQDPGQGLRLIYYSQIVNDFQKGDIAEGYSVSREKKESFPLTVTSAQKNPTAFYLCASSISLGGRVQPQHFGDGTRLSIL.

The genes are TRBV14 and TRBJ2-7; TRBD2 agrees at 13 bases. After removal of 2 bases from V and 5 bases from J, the junction contained 6 bases not matched to a gene. CDR1 is SGHDN, CDR2 FVKESK, per germline. This CDR3 has 16 residues. DNA for the CDR3: TGTGCCAGCAGCCAATATTGGACTAGCGGGAGACACGAGCAGTACTTC. Protein product: CASSQYWTSGRHEQYF.

This clonotype was seen a few times. V is TRBV19 and J is TRBJ2-2, with 10 bases that match TRBD1. Germline CDR1 LNHDA, CDR2 SQIVND (reference sequence). The V and J ends lost 5 bases and 4 bases, in that order; junction bases with no gene match: 4. CDR3 size: 15 residues. In DNA form, the CDR3 reads TGTGCCAGTAGTGACGGGACAGGGGTCACCGGGGAGCTGTTTTTT. Translating it yields CASSDGTGVTGELFF. Full variable domain (outside the CDR3, taken from reference TRBV19 and TRBJ2-2): DGGITQSPKYLFRKEGQNVTLSCEQNLNHDAMYWYRQDPGQGLRLIYYSQIVNDFQKGDIAEGYSVSREKKESFPLTVTSAQKNPTAFYLCASSDGTGVTGELFFGEGSRLTVL.

This clonotype has at least ten counts. The V gene is TRBV29-1, the J gene TRBJ1-1; D might be TRBD1 (6 bases). The V gene lost 4 bases and the J gene lost 0 bases, with 15 bases spanning the gap. This CDR3 contains 15 residues. CDR1 and CDR2 (germline): SQVTM, ANQGSEA. This chain's CDR3 is CSVVADSFMNTEAFF. DNA of the CDR3: TGCAGCGTTGTCGCGGACAGCTTCATGAACACTGAAGCTTTCTTT.

V and J are TRBV7-2 and TRBJ1-5; D is uncertain. The CDR3 spans 15 residues. V lost 5 bases to trimming and J lost 1 base, with 12 bases between them. Germline lookup yields CDR1 SGHTA and CDR2 FQGNSA. CDR3 residues: CASSLVGRSNQPQHF. CDR3 DNA: TGTGCCAGCAGCCTAGTCGGACGGAGCAATCAGCCCCAGCATTTT.

V and J are TRBV12-3 or TRBV12-4 and TRBJ2-7; D may be TRBD1 or TRBD2 (6 bases each). V was pared by 3 bases and J by 6 bases, with 9 bases between. The CDR3 is 12 amino acids. The DNA for the CDR3 is TGTGCCAGCAGTTTCACGGGGGCCGAGCAGTACTTC. This encodes CASSFTGAEQYF.

This chain uses TRBV7-8 with TRBJ2-7; D is undetermined. Germline CDR1 and CDR2: SGHVS and FQNEAQ. Trimming shortened V by 5 bases and J by 2 bases, and 16 bases separated the two germline ends. This CDR3 comprises 15 residues. The CDR3 DNA reads TGTGCCAGCAGCCCCGAAGCAGGCTTCACCTACGAGCAGTACTTC. Its protein product is CASSPEAGFTYEQYF.

Concerning this clonotype: An end of the junction does not agree with germline; a read error may underlie this. V is TRBV7-2 and J is TRBJ2-7; D gene uncertain. This CDR3 comprises 13 residues. Per the germline V gene, CDR1 is SGHTA and CDR2 is FQGNSA. Here the CDR3 DNA reads TGTGCCAGCAGCTCCTACCTACTCGACGAGCGGTACTTC. Encoded protein: CASSSYLLDERYF.

This clonotype was seen at least ten times. The chain combines TRBV20-1 with TRBJ2-7, with 12 bases aligning to TRBD2. The CDR3 sequence is 13 residues long. Losses at the gene ends were 6 bases for V and 3 bases for J; bases not matched to a gene: 3. Germline V gene data show CDR1 as DFQATT and CDR2 as SNEGSKA (reference sequence). The CDR3 sequence is CSAELAGGYEQYF. DNA of the CDR3: TGCAGTGCCGAACTAGCGGGAGGCTACGAGCAGTACTTC.

At least ten counts were recorded for this clonotype. The chain is built from TRBV28 and TRBJ2-2; the D is unclear. Trimming shortened V by 4 bases and J by 9 bases, and 12 bases separated the two germline ends. Germline V lookup: CDR1 MDHEN, CDR2 SYDVKM. This CDR3 is 13 amino acids long. The CDR3 nucleotides read TGTGCCAGCAGTTCGGACGTACCGTGGGAGCTGTTTTTT. Translated, it gives CASSSDVPWELFF.

This clonotype was observed at least ten times. The chain carries TRBV12-3 or TRBV12-4 and TRBJ1-3; TRBD1 matches at 9 bases. This CDR3 contains 15 residues. Losses at the gene ends were 4 bases for V and 9 bases for J; bases not matched to a gene: 10. The CDR3 nucleotides are TGTGCCAGCAGTTCTCCCGCCGGGACAGGGACCACCATATATTTT. It codes for CASSSPAGTGTTIYF.

This clonotype has a count of ten or more. This chain uses TRBV20-1 with TRBJ2-2, with D possibly matching TRBD1 (5 bases). The V gene's germline CDR1 is DFQATT and CDR2 SNEGSKA (reference sequence). The CDR3 consists of 12 residues. The V end was cut by 5 bases, the J end by 6 bases, with 10 bases between. The CDR3 loop is CSASLGPGELFF. In DNA, the CDR3 is TGCAGTGCTTCCCTGGGGCCCGGGGAGCTGTTTTTT.

This clonotype showed up many times. This chain uses TRBV20-1 with TRBJ2-5; 8 nucleotides agree with TRBD2. There are 15 residues in the CDR3. Germline trimming cut 3 bases from V and 1 base from J; bases unmatched to any gene: 7. CDR1 and CDR2 from the germline V gene are DFQATT and SNEGSKA (reference sequence). This CDR3 is CSASRAGGFQETQYF. The CDR3 nucleotides are TGCAGTGCTAGTCGGGCGGGAGGTTTCCAAGAGACCCAGTACTTC.

This clonotype occurred many times. The chain recombines TRBV10-3 with TRBJ1-1; 8 nucleotides agree with TRBD1. Looked up from germline, CDR1 is ENHRY and CDR2 is SYGVKD. The CDR3 covers 15 residues. Germline trimming cut 2 bases from V and 5 bases from J; bases unmatched to any gene: 7. In DNA form, the CDR3 reads TGTGCCATCAGTGAGAACCAGGGGGCGCGAACTGAAGCTTTCTTT. Translating it yields CAISENQGARTEAFF.

This rearrangement joins TRBV7-9 to TRBJ1-1; TRBD1 aligns across 9 bases. Trimming at V came to 6 bases and at J to 2 bases, leaving 7 bases not matched to a gene. This CDR3 spans 15 amino acids. The germline V gene has CDR1 SEHNR and CDR2 FQNEAQ (reference sequence). The CDR3 bases are TGTGCCAGCAGTATCCACAGGGGGCCCAACACTGAAGCTTTCTTT. As protein: CASSIHRGPNTEAFF.

This clonotype was observed many times. V and J are TRBV29-1 and TRBJ2-4; no reliable D call. Germline V lookup: CDR1 SQVTM, CDR2 ANQGSEA. The V and J ends lost 5 bases and 1 base respectively, with 9 bases between them. The CDR3 extends over 13 amino acids. CDR3 protein: CSVRDAAKNIQYF. DNA for the CDR3: TGCAGCGTTCGCGATGCGGCCAAAAACATTCAGTACTTC.

This clonotype appeared many times. The chain carries TRBV20-1 and TRBJ2-5, with 16 bases lining up with TRBD2. The germline gives CDR1 DFQATT, CDR2 SNEGSKA (reference sequence). The CDR3 is made up of 17 amino acids. Trimming at V came to 3 bases and at J to 5 bases, leaving 9 bases not matched to a gene. CDR3 sequence: CSASEPGLAGGGETQYF. The DNA of the CDR3 is TGCAGTGCTAGCGAACCGGGACTAGCGGGAGGGGGGGAGACCCAGTACTTC.

This clonotype came up once. The rearrangement uses TRBV6-1 and TRBJ2-7; perhaps TRBD2 as D (6 bases). Germline CDR1 and CDR2: MNHNS and SASEGT. Trimming left V 6 bases short and J 3 bases short, with 12 bases between. The CDR3 extends over 13 amino acids. In DNA form, the CDR3 reads TGTGCCAGCAGCTGGGAGGTGAACTACGAGCAGTACTTC. It encodes CASSWEVNYEQYF.

Details on this clonotype: At one end, the junction sequence differs from germline, possibly due to a read error. The V call is TRBV11-2, the J call TRBJ2-7; possibly TRBD1 for D (6 bases). Germline V gene sequence: CDR1 SGHAT, CDR2 FQNNGV. The CDR3 length is 11 residues. CDR3 bases: TGTGCCAGCAGCTATCATCGGGACAAAAACTTC. Residues: CASSYHRDKNF.

The gene calls are TRBV10-3 and TRBJ2-2; D might be TRBD2 (7 bases). V was cut by 4 bases and J by 11 bases, with 23 bases left in between. CDR3 size: 16 residues. Germline-derived CDR1 and CDR2 are ENHRY and SYGVKD. The CDR3 here is CAISGLGSLGGTELFF. CDR3 bases: TGTGCCATCAGTGGCCTCGGTTCTCTGGGAGGGACAGAGCTGTTTTTT.

This clonotype has at least ten counts. The chain couples TRBV5-1 to TRBJ2-5; TRBD1 aligns across 7 bases. The germline CDR1 and CDR2 sequences are SGHRS and YFSETQ. This CDR3 comprises 16 residues. The junction had 10 bases not matched to a gene; V was cut back by 2 bases and J by 3 bases. The DNA of the CDR3 is TGCGCCAGCAGCTTTAACCCGACAGGGCGGGAAGAGACCCAGTACTTC. Amino acids: CASSFNPTGREETQYF.

This clonotype has a count of ten or more. The chain carries TRBV10-1 and TRBJ1-1; TRBD1 is a possible D gene (5 bases). Looked up from germline, CDR1 is WNHNN and CDR2 is SYGVQD (reference sequence). Trimming stripped 0 bases from V and 1 base from J, with 6 bases between. This CDR3 is built from 14 residues. The CDR3 DNA is TGCGCCAGCAGTGAGTCGACAGCGAACACTGAAGCTTTCTTT. As protein: CASSESTANTEAFF.

J is TRBJ1-5 and V is TRBV3-1; no reliable D call. The CDR3 consists of 12 residues. V was trimmed by 1 base and J by 14 bases, leaving 12 bases between them. The germline V gene has CDR1 LGHDT and CDR2 YNNKEL (reference sequence). CDR3 DNA sequence: TGTGCCAGCAGCCAAGGACGGTCCCCCGAGCATTTT. It is translated as CASSQGRSPEHF.